These 13 T cell receptor beta chains came from one sample sequenced in a study of control samples from healthy donors and cancer patients. The protocol was immunoSEQ multiplex PCR, while the TCRdb copy is restricted to in-frame clones and leaves out a portion. This sample has 80,000 to 85,000 clones, with nearly 90% found just once. Specimen: blood. The receptors derive from a woman aged 45-65 years in good health.

V and J are TRBV5-5 and TRBJ1-1, with D possibly being TRBD1 (5 bases). The CDR3 is made up of 13 amino acids. V lost 0 bases to trimming and J lost 6 bases, with 9 bases between them. Germline CDR1 reads SGHKS; CDR2 reads YYEKEE (reference sequence). CDR3 nucleotides: TGTGCCAGCAGCTTGGCCGGGACCCCTGAAGCTTTCTTT. The encoded protein is CASSLAGTPEAFF.

The rearrangement links TRBV24-1 to TRBJ1-1; 8 bases map to TRBD1. Germline CDR1 KGHDR, CDR2 SFDVKD. The CDR3 totals 18 residues. Trimming removed 1 base from V and 5 bases from J; junction bases left unmatched: 14. CDR3 in amino acids: CATSDLRTGTARRTEAFF. The CDR3 coding sequence is TGTGCCACCAGTGATTTAAGGACAGGGACGGCAAGGCGGACTGAAGCTTTCTTT.

The genes are TRBV7-2 and TRBJ1-2; TRBD1 is a possible D gene (6 bases). CDR3 length: 14 residues. Germline V CDR1 and CDR2: SGHTA, FQGNSA. Trimming pared 5 bases from V and 5 bases from J, leaving 15 bases between. CDR3 region: CASSQITGNYGYTF. CDR3 sequence (DNA): TGTGCCAGCAGCCAAATTACAGGGAATTATGGCTACACCTTC.

This rearrangement joins TRBV9 to TRBJ1-2, with D possibly being TRBD1 (5 bases). Between the trimmed V and J ends, which lost 4 bases and 2 bases, there was a span of 6 bases. This CDR3 is built from 12 residues. Germline CDR1 SGDLS, CDR2 YYNGEE. The CDR3 loop is CASSRDNYGYTF. CDR3 bases: TGTGCCAGCAGCCGGGACAACTATGGCTACACCTTC. Complete variable domain (other parts from reference TRBV9 and TRBJ1-2): DSGVTQTPKHLITATGQRVTLRCSPRSGDLSVYWYQQSLDQGLQFLIQYYNGEERAKGNILERFSAQQFPDLHSELNLSSLELGDSALYFCASSRDNYGYTFGSGTRLTVV.

This clone was seen only a few times. The V gene is TRBV6-5, the J gene TRBJ1-2; TRBD1 matches at 7 bases. This CDR3 region has 14 residues. J gave up 5 bases and V 2 bases, and 5 bases lay outside the gene matches. Germline CDR1 is MNHEY and CDR2 is SVGAGI. The chain's CDR3 is CASSYRGQTYGYTF. DNA of the CDR3: TGTGCCAGCAGTTACAGGGGACAGACGTATGGCTACACCTTC.

The V call is TRBV10-3, the J call TRBJ2-7, with 9 bases that match TRBD1. Germline V gives CDR1 ENHRY, CDR2 SYGVKD. The CDR3 loop spans 15 amino acids. J lost 5 bases, V lost 4 bases, and 9 bases had no gene match. CDR3 DNA: TGTGCCATCAGTGGGGACAGGGAATCTATCGACGAGCAGTACTTC. The encoded protein is CAISGDRESIDEQYF.

The CDR3 DNA is TGTGCCAGCAGTGACTCGGCCGGGGAGCTGTTTTTT. It yields the protein CASSDSAGELFF. The rearrangement links TRBV6-4 to TRBJ2-2, with unresolved D. The CDR3 loop spans 12 amino acids. Germline values: CDR1 MRHNA, CDR2 SNTAGT. V dropped 0 bases and J dropped 6 bases, with 2 bases sitting between them.

J is TRBJ1-1 and V is TRBV25-1; 7 bases line up with TRBD1. CDR3 size: 15 residues. The V gene end was trimmed by 1 base and the J gene end by 11 bases; junction bases not matched to a gene: 13. The germline gives CDR1 MGHDK, CDR2 SYGVNS. CDR3 loop: CASSELTGQSERAFF. The CDR3 DNA reads as TGTGCCAGCAGTGAATTAACGGGACAGTCAGAGAGGGCTTTCTTT.

V and J are TRBV4-2 and TRBJ1-2, with D maybe TRBD1 (6 bases). Trimming took off 3 bases at V and 8 bases at J, with 16 bases between the two ends. CDR3 size: 14 residues. Germline CDR1 reads LGHNA; CDR2 reads YNFKEQ. This CDR3 reads CASSHPQAGAGYTF. Here the CDR3 DNA reads TGTGCCAGCAGCCACCCCCAGGCAGGGGCCGGCTACACCTTC.

The chain joins TRBV6-5 to TRBJ1-6, with TRBD1 matching over 8 bases. Germline V gives CDR1 MNHEY, CDR2 SVGAGI. The V and J ends lost 7 bases and 5 bases, in that order; junction bases with no gene match: 7. This CDR3 has 15 amino acids. CDR3 sequence reads: CASKLGQGNNSPLHF. CDR3 coding DNA: TGTGCCAGCAAGCTTGGACAGGGAAATAATTCACCCCTCCACTTT.

The chain links TRBV2 to TRBJ2-7, with no clear D. The CDR3 is 14 residues long. The germline CDR1 and CDR2 sequences are SNHLY and FYNNEI. V shed 2 bases and J shed 6 bases, with 14 bases lying between them. CDR3 in amino acids: CASSEPGSLREQYF. As DNA, the CDR3 is TGTGCCAGCAGTGAACCTGGGTCCTTACGCGAGCAGTACTTC.

A note on this clone: The junction shows a germline mismatch at one end, possibly a read error. The genes are TRBV18 and TRBJ2-1; 7 nucleotides line up with TRBD2. The CDR3 length is 14 residues. CDR1 and CDR2 (germline): KGHSH, LQKENI. CDR3 DNA: TGTGCCAGCTCCCCACGGGGGGAGTACAATGAGCAGTTCTTC. Protein sequence: CASSPRGEYNEQFF.

The chain has TRBV9 and TRBJ2-3, with 9 bases that match TRBD1. Losses at the gene ends were 2 bases for V and 3 bases for J; bases not matched to a gene: 4. The CDR3 runs 15 residues. Per germline, CDR1 SGDLS and CDR2 YYNGEE. The CDR3 reads CASSVGQGSTDTQYF. In nucleotides, the CDR3 is TGTGCCAGCAGCGTGGGACAGGGAAGTACAGATACGCAGTATTTT.